The TCR beta chain described here comes from a study of beta chain features in type 1 diabetes. The wider study: Patients did not differ from healthy donors in age, gender or cell yield.

A remark on this clone: Its target is unknown.

The CDR3 contains 10 residues. Germline CDR1 is DFQATT and CDR2 is SNEGSKA (reference sequence). V lost 3 bases to trimming and J lost 11 bases, with 8 bases between them. General study points: Shortening of TCRB CDR3s, moderate but significant, appeared in all four CD4+ subsets of Type 1 diabetes patients. Here, the possible influence of HLA type (on TCRB rearrangement) remained unresolved.

Since all of the isolated RNA was reverse transcribed, expressed TCRB transcripts were what got sequenced. Repertoires were generated with immunoSEQ multiplex PCR, while TCRdb's copy carries only in-frame clones and drops some. The data hold roughly 310,000 clones, with 11% observed a single time. The sample comprised naive CD4+ T cells from blood. This chain connects TRBV20-1 to TRBJ2-4; D not resolved. The sequence came from a woman aged 25 to 39 in good health. The CDR3 sequence: CSARASFQYF. CDR3 DNA: TGCAGTGCTAGGGCTAGTTTTCAGTACTTC.